The rows below give T cell receptor beta chains drawn from one sample of a study of CD8+ T cells in alopecia areata. Clones were sequenced by immunoSEQ multiplex PCR, and TCRdb holds only the in-frame ones, with some missing. Of 200,000 or so clones listed, 40% to 55% were seen once; the top ten hold about 2.4%. The input for sequencing was CD4+ T cells sorted from blood, taken around week 37, from a patient treated with tofacitinib. These receptors were collected from a human donor with alopecia areata. Each CDR3 is given with its conserved first and last residue.

>TRBV30|TRBJ1-2
CAWSVGQGAGGYTF
>TRBV25-1|TRBJ2-5
CASRATDKTQYF
>TRBV28|TRBJ2-7
CASSLGSYHEQYF
>TRBV5-1|TRBJ2-5
CASSFAGDEETQYF
>TRBV5-1|TRBJ2-5
CASSSLGGRQETQYF
>TRBV28|TRBJ1-1
CASQTGSNTEAFF
>TRBV10-2|TRBJ1-2
CASRSTANYGYTF
>TRBV7-3|TRBJ2-5
CASSLGVASETQYF
>TRBV6-5|TRBJ1-4
CASSRDRGNEKLFF
>TRBV29-1|TRBJ2-4
CSVVGLGQRPLVGKNIQYF
>TRBV5-4|TRBJ2-2
CASSLGRADTGELFF
>TRBV27|TRBJ2-7
CASSLVPGSSYEQYF
>TRBV30|TRBJ1-5
CAWNQGNQPQHF